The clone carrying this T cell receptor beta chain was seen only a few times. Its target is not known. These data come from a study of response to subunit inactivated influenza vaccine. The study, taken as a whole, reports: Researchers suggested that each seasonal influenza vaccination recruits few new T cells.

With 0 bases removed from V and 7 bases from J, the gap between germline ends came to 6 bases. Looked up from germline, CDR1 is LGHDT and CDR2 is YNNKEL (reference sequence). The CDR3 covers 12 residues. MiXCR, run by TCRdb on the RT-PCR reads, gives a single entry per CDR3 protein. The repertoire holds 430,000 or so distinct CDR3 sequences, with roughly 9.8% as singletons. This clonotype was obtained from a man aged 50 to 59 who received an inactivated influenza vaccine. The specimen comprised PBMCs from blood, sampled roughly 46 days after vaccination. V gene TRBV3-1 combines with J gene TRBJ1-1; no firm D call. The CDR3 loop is CASSQEFSEAFF. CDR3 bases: TGTGCCAGCAGCCAAGAATTCAGTGAAGCTTTCTTT.